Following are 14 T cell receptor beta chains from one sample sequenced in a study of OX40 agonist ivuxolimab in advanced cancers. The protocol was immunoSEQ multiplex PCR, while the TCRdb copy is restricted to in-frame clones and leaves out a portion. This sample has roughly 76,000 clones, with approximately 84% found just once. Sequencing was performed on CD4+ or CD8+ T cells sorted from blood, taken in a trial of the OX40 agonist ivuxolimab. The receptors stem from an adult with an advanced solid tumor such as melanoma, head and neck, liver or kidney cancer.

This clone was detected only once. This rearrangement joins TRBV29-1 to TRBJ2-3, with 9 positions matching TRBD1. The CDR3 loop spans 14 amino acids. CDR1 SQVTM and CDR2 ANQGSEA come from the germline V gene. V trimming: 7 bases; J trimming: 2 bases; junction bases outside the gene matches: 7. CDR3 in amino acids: CSAGTGITTDTQYF. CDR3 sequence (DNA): TGCAGCGCCGGGACAGGGATCACCACAGATACGCAGTATTTT.

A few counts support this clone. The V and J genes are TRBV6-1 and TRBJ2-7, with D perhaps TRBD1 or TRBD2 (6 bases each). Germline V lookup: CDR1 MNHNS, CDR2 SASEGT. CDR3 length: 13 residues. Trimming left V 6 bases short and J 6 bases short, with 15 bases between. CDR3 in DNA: TGTGCCAGCAGATCCGGGGGCGCCCCCGAGCAGTACTTC. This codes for CASRSGGAPEQYF.

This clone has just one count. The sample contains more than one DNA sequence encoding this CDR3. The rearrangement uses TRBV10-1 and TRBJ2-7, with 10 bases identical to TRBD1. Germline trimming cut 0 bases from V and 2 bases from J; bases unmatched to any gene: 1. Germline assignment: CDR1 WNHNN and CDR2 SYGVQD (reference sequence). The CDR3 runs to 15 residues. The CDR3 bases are TGCGCCAGCAGTGAGTCGGGACAGGGGACCTACGAGCAGTACTTC. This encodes CASSESGQGTYEQYF.

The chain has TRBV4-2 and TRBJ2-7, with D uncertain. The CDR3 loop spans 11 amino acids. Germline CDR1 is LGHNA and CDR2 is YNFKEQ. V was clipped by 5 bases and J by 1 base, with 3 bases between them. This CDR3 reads CASSLSYEQYF. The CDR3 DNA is TGTGCCAGCAGCTTATCCTACGAGCAGTACTTC.

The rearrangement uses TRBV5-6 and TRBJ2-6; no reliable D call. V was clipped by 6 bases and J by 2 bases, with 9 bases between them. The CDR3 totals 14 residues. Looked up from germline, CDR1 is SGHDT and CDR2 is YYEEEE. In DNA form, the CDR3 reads TGTGCCAGCACCCAAAACCCTGGGGCCAACGTCCTGACTTTC. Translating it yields CASTQNPGANVLTF.

The chain's CDR3 is CASSQSGQGDYGNTIYF. The CDR3 DNA reads as TGCGCCAGCAGCCAAAGTGGACAGGGGGATTATGGAAACACCATATATTTT. The V gene is TRBV4-1, the J gene TRBJ1-3; TRBD1 matches at 10 bases. CDR3 length: 17 amino acids. Looked up from germline, CDR1 is MGHRA and CDR2 is YSYEKL. V was pared by 2 bases and J by 3 bases, with 7 bases of the junction left unmatched.

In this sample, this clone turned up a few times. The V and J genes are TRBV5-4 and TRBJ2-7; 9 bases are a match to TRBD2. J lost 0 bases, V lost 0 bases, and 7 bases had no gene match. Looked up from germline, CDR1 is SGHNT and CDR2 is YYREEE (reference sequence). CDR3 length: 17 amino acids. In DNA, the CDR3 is TGTGCCAGCAGCTTGGTCTTAGGACTAGCGTTCTCCTACGAGCAGTACTTC. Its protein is CASSLVLGLAFSYEQYF.

The CDR3 nucleotides are TGTGCCAGCGGCTACCACAGTTCCTACGAGCAGTACTTC. This encodes CASGYHSSYEQYF. The genes are TRBV28 and TRBJ2-7; no clear D gene. Germline lookup yields CDR1 MDHEN and CDR2 SYDVKM. There are 13 residues in the CDR3. The germline V and J ends were trimmed by 8 bases and 1 base, with 12 bases remaining between them.

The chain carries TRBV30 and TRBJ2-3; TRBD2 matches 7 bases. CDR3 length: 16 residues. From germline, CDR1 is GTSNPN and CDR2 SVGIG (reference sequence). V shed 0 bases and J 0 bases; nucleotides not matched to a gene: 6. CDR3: CAWSVLGGTSTDTQYF. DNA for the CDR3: TGTGCCTGGAGTGTATTGGGGGGGACTAGCACAGATACGCAGTATTTT.

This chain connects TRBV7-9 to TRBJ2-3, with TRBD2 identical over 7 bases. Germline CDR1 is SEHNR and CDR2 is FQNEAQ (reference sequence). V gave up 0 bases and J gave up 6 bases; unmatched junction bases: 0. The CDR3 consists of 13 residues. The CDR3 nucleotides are TGTGCCAGCAGCTTAGCGGGGGGGGATACGCAGTATTTT. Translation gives CASSLAGGDTQYF.

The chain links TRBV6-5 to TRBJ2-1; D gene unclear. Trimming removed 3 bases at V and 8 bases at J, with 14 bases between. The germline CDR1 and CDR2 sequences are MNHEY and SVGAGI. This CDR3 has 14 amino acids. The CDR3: CASSYDLEGYEQFF. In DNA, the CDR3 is TGTGCCAGCAGTTATGATCTAGAAGGCTATGAGCAGTTCTTC.

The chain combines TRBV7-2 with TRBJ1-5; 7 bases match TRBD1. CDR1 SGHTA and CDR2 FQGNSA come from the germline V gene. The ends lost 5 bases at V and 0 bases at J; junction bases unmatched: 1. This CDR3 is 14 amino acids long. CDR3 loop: CASSRQGSNQPQHF. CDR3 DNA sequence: TGTGCCAGCAGCCGACAGGGTAGCAATCAGCCCCAGCATTTT.

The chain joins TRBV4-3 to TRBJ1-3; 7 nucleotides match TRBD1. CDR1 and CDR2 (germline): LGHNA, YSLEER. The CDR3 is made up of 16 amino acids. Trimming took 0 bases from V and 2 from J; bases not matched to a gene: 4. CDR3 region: CASSQDETGTGNTIYF. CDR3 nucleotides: TGCGCCAGCAGCCAAGATGAGACAGGGACTGGAAACACCATATATTTT.

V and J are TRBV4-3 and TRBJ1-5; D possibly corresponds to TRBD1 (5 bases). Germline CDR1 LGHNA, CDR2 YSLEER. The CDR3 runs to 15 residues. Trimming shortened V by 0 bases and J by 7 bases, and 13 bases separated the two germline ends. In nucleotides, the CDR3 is TGCGCCAGCAGCCAAGAGGCGGGGGGTTCGCAGCCCCAGCATTTT. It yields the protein CASSQEAGGSQPQHF.